This T cell receptor (beta chain) came from a study of T cell clonality in common variable immunodeficiency. Measured with immunoSEQ multiplex PCR; TCRdb has only the in-frame clones, and not every one. The sample holds tens of thousands of clones, and no clone turns up only once. In its sample, this clone was seen many times. Its antigen remains unidentified. Notes on the study in general: Links between repertoire features and CVID complications were heterogeneity-limited. Compared with controls, CVID subjects had fewer shared TCRbeta clones. Compared with healthy controls, CVID subjects showed increased TCRbeta clonality, mostly in about a third.

Input material: peripheral blood mononuclear cells. The sequence came from a person aged 18 to 69 in good health.

The CDR3 here is CASSLRGGDEKLFF. CDR3 DNA (partial): TGTGCCAGCAGCTTACGTGGGGGGGATGAAAAA. This chain connects TRBV7-9 to TRBJ1-4; D is possibly TRBD1 (5 bases). The CDR3 extends 3 residues past the end of the read, so its final part is completed from the germline J gene. V shed 2 bases and J shed 6 bases, with 10 bases lying between them. The CDR3 has 14 amino acids. CDR1 and CDR2 from the germline V gene are SEHNR and FQNEAQ (reference sequence).